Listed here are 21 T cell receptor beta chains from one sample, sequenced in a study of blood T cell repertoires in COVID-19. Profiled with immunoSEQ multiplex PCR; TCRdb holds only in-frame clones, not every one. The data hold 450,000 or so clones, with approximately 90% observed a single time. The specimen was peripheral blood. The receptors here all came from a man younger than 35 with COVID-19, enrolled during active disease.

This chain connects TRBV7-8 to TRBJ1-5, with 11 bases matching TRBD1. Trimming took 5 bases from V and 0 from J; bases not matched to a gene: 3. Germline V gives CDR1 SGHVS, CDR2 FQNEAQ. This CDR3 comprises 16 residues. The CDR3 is CASSVGTGGSNQPQHF. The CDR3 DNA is TGTGCCAGCAGCGTAGGGACAGGGGGTAGCAATCAGCCCCAGCATTTT.

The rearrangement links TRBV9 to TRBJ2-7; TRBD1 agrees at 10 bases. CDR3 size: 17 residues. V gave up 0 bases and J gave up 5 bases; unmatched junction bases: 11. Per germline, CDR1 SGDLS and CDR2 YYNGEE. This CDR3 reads CASSVASGGTGDDEQYF. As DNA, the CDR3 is TGTGCCAGCAGCGTAGCCTCGGGGGGGACAGGGGATGACGAGCAGTACTTC. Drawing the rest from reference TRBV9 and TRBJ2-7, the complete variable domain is DSGVTQTPKHLITATGQRVTLRCSPRSGDLSVYWYQQSLDQGLQFLIQYYNGEERAKGNILERFSAQQFPDLHSELNLSSLELGDSALYFCASSVASGGTGDDEQYFGPGTRLTVT.

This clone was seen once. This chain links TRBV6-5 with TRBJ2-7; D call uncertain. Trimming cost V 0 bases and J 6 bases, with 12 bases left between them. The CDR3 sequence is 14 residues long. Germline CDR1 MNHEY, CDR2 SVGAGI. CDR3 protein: CASSYSVLIAEQYF. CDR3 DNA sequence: TGTGCCAGCAGTTACTCGGTATTAATAGCCGAGCAGTACTTC.

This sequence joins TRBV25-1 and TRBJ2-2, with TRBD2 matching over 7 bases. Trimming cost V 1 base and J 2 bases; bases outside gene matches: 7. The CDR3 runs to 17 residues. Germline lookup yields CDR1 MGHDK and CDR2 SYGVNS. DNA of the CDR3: TGTGCCAGCAGTGAATTAAGCCCTAGCGGAAACACCGGGGAGCTGTTTTTT. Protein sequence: CASSELSPSGNTGELFF.

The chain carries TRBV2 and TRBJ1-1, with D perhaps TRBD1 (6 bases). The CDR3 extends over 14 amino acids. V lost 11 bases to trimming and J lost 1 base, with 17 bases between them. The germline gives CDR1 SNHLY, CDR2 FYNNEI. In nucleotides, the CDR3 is TGTGCCGACGAAACAGGGCTGACGAACACTGAAGCTTTCTTT. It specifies CADETGLTNTEAFF. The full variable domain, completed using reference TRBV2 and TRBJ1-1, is EPEVTQTPSHQVTQMGQEVILRCVPISNHLYFYWYRQILGQKVEFLVSFYNNEISEKSEIFDDQFSVERPDGSNFTLKIRSTKLEDSAMYFCADETGLTNTEAFFGQGTRLTVV.

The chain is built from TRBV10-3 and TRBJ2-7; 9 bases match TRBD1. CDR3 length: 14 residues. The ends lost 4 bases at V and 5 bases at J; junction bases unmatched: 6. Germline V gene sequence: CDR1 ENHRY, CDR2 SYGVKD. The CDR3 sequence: CAISVQGAGDEQYF. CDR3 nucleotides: TGTGCCATCAGTGTACAGGGGGCTGGGGACGAGCAGTACTTC.

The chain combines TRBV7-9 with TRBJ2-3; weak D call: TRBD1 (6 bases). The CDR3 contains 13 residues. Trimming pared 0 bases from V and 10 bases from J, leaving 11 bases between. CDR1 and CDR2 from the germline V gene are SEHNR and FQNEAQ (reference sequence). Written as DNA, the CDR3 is TGTGCCAGCAGCTTAGCCAACAGGGCCGCGCAGTATTTT. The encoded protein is CASSLANRAAQYF.

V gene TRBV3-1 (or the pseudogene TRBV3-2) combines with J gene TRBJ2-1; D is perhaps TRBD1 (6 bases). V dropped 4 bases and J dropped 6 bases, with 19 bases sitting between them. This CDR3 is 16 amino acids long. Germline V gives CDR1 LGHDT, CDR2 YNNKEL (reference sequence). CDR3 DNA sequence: TGTGCCAGCAGCCCCTGGACAGCCGGGGACGGCAATGAGCAGTTCTTC. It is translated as CASSPWTAGDGNEQFF.

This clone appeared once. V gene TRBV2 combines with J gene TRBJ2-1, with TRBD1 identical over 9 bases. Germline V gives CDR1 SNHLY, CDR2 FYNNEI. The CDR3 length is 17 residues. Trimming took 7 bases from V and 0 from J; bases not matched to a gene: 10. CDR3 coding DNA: TGTGCCAGCAAGGGGACAGGGATCTTAAGCTCCTACAATGAGCAGTTCTTC. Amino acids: CASKGTGILSSYNEQFF.

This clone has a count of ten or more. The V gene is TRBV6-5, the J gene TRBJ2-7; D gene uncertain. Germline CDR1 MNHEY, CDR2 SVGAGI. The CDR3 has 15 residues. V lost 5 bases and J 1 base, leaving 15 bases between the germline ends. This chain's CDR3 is CASSPHRDTSYEQYF. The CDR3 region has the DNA TGTGCCAGCAGTCCTCACCGTGACACTTCCTACGAGCAGTACTTC.

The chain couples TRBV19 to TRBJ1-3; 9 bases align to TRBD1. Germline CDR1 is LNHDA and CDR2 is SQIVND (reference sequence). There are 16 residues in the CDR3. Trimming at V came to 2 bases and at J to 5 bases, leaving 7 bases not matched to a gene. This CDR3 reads CASSIWSDRGRNTIYF. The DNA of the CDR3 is TGTGCCAGTAGTATATGGTCTGACAGGGGGAGAAACACCATATATTTT.

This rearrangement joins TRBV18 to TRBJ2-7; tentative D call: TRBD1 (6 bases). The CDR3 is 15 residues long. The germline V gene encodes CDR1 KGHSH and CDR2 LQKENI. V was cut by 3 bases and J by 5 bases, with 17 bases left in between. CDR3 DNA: TGTGCCAGCTCACCGGACAGTCTTTCCGGGGACGAGCAGTACTTC. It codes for CASSPDSLSGDEQYF.

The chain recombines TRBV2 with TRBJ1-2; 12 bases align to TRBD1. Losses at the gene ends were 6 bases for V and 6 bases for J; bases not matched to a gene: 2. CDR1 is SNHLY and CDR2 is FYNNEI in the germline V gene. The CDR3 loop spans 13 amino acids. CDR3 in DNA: TGTGCCAGCAGGGGACAGGGGGCCCATGGCTACACCTTC. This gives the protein CASRGQGAHGYTF.

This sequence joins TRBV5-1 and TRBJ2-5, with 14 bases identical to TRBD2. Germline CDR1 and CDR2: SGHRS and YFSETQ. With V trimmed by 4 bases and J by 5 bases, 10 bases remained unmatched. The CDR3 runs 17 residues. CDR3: CASSPKGTSGSGETQYF. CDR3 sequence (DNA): TGCGCCAGCAGCCCAAAGGGGACTAGCGGGAGCGGTGAGACCCAGTACTTC.

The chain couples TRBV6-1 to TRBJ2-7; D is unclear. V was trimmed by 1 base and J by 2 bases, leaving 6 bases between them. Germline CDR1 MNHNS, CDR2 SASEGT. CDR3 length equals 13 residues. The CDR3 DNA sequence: TGTGCCAGCAGTGAAGTTAGTCCCTACGAGCAGTACTTC. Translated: CASSEVSPYEQYF.

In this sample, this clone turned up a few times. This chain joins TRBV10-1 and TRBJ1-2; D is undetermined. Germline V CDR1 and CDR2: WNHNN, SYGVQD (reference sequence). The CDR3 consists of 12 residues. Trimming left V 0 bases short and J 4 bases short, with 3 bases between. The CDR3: CASSESSYGYTF. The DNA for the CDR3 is TGCGCCAGCAGTGAGTCGAGCTATGGCTACACCTTC.

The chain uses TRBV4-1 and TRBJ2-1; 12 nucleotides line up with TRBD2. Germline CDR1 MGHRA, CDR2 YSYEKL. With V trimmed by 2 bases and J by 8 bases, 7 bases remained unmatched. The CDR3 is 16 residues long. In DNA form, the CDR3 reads TGCGCCAGCAGCCAACCTAGCGGGAGGGCCAACGATGAGCAGTTCTTC. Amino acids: CASSQPSGRANDEQFF.

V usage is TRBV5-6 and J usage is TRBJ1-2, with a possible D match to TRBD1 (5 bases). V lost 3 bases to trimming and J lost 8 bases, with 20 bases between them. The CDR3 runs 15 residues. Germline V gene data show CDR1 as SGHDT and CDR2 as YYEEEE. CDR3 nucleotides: TGTGCCAGCAGCTCATCGCCAGGACATTCGGACGGCTACACCTTC. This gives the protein CASSSSPGHSDGYTF.

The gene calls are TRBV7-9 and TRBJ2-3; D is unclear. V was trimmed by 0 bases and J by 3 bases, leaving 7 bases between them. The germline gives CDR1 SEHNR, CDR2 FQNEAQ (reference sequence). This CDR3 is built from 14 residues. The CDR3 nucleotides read TGTGCCAGCAGCTTAGCAATTGCGACAGATACGCAGTATTTT. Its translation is CASSLAIATDTQYF.

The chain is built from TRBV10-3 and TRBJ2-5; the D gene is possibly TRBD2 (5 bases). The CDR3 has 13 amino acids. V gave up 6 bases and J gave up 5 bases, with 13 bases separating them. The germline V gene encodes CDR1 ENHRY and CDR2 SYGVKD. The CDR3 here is CAIRGGEKETQYF. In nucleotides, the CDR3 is TGTGCCATCAGGGGTGGGGAGAAGGAGACCCAGTACTTC.

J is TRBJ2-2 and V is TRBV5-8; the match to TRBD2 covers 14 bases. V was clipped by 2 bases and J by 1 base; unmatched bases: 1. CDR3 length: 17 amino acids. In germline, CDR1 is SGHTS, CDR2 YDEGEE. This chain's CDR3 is CASSLGTSGRNTGELFF. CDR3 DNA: TGTGCCAGCAGCTTAGGGACTAGCGGGAGGAACACCGGGGAGCTGTTTTTT. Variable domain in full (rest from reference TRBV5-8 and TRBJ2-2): EAGVTQSPTHLIKTRGQQATLRCSPISGHTSVYWYQQALGLGLQFLLWYDEGEERNRGNFPPRFSGRQFPNYSSELNVNALELEDSALYLCASSLGTSGRNTGELFFGEGSRLTVL.